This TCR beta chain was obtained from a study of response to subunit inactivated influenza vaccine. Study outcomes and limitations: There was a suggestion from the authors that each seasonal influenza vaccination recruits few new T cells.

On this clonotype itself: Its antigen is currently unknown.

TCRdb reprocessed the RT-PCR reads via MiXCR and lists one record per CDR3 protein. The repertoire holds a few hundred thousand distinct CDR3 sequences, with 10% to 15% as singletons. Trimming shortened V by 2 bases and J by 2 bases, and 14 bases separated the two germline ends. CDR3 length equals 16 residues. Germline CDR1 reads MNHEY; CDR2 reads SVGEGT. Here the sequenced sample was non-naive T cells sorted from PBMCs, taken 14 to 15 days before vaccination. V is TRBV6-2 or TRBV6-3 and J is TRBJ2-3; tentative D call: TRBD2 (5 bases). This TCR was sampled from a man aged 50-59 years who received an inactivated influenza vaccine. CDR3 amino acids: CASSYDFRLTTDTQYF. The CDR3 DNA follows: TGTGCCAGCAGTTACGACTTCAGACTAACCACAGATACGCAGTATTTT.